The clone carrying this T cell receptor (beta chain) was found many times. Its antigen is still unknown. This sample is drawn from a study of CD8 T cells in ankylosing spondylitis. Each CDR3 protein gets one entry after TCRdb re-called the 5' RACE reads with MiXCR. There are 250,000 to 400,000 distinct CDR3 sequences in the sample; around a tenth occur only once, and 9.1% lies in the top ten. CDR1 and CDR2 (germline): MNHEY, SMNVEV (reference sequence). This CDR3 contains 13 residues. The ends were cut back, 6 bases at V and 7 bases at J, with 10 bases in the middle. The study's findings and limits: Reactive arthritis synovial fluid and blood were previously reported to contain some motif variants. There was reportedly significant enrichment of clones that were disease-linked in matched ankylosing spondylitis synovial fluid.

The chain has TRBV27 and TRBJ1-6, with D maybe TRBD1 (5 bases). Sequenced sample: blood, either unsorted or a sorted T cell fraction (not recorded which). The receptor's source is a female donor with ankylosing spondylitis or in good health (not recorded which). DNA for the CDR3: TGTGCCAGCAGCCTGGGGGTAAATTCACCCCTCCACTTT. It translates to CASSLGVNSPLHF.